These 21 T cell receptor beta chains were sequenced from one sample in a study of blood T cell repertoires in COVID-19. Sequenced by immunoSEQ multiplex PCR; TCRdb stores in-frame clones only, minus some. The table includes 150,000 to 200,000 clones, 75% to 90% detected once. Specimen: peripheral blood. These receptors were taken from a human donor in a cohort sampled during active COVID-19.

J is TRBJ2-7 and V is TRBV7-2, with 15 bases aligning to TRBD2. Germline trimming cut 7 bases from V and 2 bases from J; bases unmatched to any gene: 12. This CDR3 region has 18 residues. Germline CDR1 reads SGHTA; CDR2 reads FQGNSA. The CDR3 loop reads CASTPRGTSGRPAYEQYF. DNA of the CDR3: TGTGCCAGCACCCCCCGTGGGACTAGCGGGAGGCCGGCCTACGAGCAGTACTTC.

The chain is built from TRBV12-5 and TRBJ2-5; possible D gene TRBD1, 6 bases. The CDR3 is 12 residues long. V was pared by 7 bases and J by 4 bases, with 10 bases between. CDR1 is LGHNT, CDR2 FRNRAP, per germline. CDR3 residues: CASVGRGETQYF. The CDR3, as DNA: TGTGCTAGTGTAGGCAGGGGAGAGACCCAGTACTTC.

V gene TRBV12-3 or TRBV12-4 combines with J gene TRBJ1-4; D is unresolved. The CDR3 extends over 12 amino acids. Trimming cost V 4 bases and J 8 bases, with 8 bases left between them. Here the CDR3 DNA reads TGTGCCAGCAGTTGGGTGAGGGAAAAACTGTTTTTT. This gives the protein CASSWVREKLFF.

This CDR3 is CASTRTPSTDTQYF. CDR3 DNA: TGTGCCAGCACCCGGACTCCGAGCACAGATACGCAGTATTTT. The rearrangement joins TRBV9 to TRBJ2-3; a weak D match, TRBD2 (5 bases). V was shortened by 6 bases and J by 0 bases, with 11 bases between the two germline ends. Germline CDR1 is SGDLS and CDR2 is YYNGEE. This CDR3 spans 14 amino acids.

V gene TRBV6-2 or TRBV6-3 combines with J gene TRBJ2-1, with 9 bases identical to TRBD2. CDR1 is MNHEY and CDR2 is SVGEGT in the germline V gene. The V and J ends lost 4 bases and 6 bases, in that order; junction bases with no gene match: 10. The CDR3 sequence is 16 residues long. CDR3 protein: CASSWDGGRVINEQFF. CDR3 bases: TGTGCCAGCAGTTGGGACGGCGGGAGGGTAATCAATGAGCAGTTCTTC.

The CDR3 loop reads CASSPGQALNYGYTF. Written as DNA, the CDR3 is TGTGCCAGCAGCCCGGGACAGGCCTTGAACTATGGCTACACCTTC. The chain recombines TRBV7-9 with TRBJ1-2, with TRBD1 matching 8 bases. Germline V gene data show CDR1 as SEHNR and CDR2 as FQNEAQ (reference sequence). This CDR3 region has 15 residues. V shed 5 bases, J shed 2 bases, and the junction held 7 bases outside the gene matches.

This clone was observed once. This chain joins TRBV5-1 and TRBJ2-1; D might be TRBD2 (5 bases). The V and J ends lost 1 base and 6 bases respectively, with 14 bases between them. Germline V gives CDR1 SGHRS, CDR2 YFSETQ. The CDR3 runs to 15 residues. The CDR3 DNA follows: TGCGCCAGCAGCTTGTTTGCGGGCCCGGTCAATGAGCAGTTCTTC. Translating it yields CASSLFAGPVNEQFF.

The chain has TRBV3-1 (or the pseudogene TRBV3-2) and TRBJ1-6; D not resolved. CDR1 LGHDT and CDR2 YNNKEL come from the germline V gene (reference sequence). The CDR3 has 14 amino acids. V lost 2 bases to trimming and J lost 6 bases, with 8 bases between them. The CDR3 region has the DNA TGTGCCAGCAGCCAATTGCAGTTTAATTCACCCCTCCACTTT. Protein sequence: CASSQLQFNSPLHF.

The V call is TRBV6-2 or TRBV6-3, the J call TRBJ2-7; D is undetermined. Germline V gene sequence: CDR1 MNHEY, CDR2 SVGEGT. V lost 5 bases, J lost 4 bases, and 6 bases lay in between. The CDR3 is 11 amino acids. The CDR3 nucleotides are TGTGCCAGCAGTCAGACTTACGAGCAGTACTTC. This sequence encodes CASSQTYEQYF.

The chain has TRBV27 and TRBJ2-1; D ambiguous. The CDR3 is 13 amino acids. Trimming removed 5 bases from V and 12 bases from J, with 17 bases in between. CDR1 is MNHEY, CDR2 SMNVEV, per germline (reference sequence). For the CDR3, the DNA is TGTGCCAGCAGTCTGCCGTCTGGGCAAAGGCAGTTCTTC. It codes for CASSLPSGQRQFF.

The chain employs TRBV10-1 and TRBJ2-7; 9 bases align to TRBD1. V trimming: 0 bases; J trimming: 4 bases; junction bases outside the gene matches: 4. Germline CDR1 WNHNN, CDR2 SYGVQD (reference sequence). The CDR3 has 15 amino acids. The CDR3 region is CASSESGTGFYEQYF. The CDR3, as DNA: TGCGCCAGCAGTGAGTCCGGGACAGGGTTTTACGAGCAGTACTTC.

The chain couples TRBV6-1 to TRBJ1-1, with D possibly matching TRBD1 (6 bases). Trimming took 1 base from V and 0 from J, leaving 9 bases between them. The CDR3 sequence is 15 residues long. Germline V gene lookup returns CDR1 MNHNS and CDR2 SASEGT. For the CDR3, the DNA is TGTGCCAGCAGTGAAGACAGGGCCCTGAACACTGAAGCTTTCTTT. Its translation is CASSEDRALNTEAFF.

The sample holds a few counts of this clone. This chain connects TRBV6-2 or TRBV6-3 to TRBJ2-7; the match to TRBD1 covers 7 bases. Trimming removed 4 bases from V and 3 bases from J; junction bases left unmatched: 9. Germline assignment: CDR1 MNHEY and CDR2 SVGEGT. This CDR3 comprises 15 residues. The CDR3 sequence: CASSSQPGGNYEQYF. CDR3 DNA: TGTGCCAGCAGTTCCCAGCCAGGGGGTAACTACGAGCAGTACTTC.

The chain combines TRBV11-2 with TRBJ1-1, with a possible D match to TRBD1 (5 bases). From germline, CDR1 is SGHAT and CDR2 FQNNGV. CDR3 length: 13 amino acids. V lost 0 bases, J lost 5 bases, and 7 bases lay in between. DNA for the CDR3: TGTGCCAGCAGCTTAGATAGACAGACTGAAGCTTTCTTT. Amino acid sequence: CASSLDRQTEAFF.

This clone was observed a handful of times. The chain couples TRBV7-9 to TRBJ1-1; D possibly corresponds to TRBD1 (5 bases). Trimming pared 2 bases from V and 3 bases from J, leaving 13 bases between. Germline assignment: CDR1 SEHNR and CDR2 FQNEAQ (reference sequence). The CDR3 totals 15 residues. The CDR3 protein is CASSLPTGGDTEAFF. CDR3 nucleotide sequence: TGTGCCAGCAGCTTACCTACAGGTGGGGACACTGAAGCTTTCTTT. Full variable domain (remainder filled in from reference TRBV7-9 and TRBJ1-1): DTGVSQNPRHKITKRGQNVTFRCDPISEHNRLYWYRQTLGQGPEFLTYFQNEAQLEKSRLLSDRFSAERPKGSFSTLEIQRTEQGDSAMYLCASSLPTGGDTEAFFGQGTRLTVV.

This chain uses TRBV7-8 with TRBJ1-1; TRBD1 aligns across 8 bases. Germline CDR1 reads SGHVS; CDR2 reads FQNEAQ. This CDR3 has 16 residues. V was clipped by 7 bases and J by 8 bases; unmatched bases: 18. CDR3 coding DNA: TGTGCCAGCACCCTTCATGGACAGGGCGAGGGGTTAGAAGCTTTCTTT. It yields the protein CASTLHGQGEGLEAFF. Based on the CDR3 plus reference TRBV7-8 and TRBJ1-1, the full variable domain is GAGVSQSPRYKVAKRGQDVALRCDPISGHVSLFWYQQALGQGPEFLTYFQNEAQLDKSGLPSDRFFAERPEGSVSTLKIQRTQQEDSAVYLCASTLHGQGEGLEAFFGQGTRLTVV.

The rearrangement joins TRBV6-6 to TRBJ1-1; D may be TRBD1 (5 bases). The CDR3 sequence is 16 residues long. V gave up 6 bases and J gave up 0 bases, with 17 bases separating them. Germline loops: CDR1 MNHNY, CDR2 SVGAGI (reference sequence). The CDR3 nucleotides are TGTGCCAGCAGCCCAGACAGAAACTCCTTGAACACTGAAGCTTTCTTT. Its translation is CASSPDRNSLNTEAFF.

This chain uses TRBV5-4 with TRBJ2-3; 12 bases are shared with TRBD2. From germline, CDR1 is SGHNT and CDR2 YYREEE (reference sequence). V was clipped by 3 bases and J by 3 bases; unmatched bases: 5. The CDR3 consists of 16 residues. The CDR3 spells CASSSRLAGETDTQYF. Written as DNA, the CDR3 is TGTGCCAGCAGCTCAAGACTAGCGGGAGAGACAGATACGCAGTATTTT.

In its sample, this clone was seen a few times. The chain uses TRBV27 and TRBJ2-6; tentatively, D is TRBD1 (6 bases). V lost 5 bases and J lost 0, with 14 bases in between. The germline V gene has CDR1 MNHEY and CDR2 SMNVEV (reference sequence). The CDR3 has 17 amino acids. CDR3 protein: CASSHGPGASGANVLTF. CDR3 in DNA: TGTGCCAGCAGTCACGGACCAGGGGCCTCTGGGGCCAACGTCCTGACTTTC.

The CDR3 DNA is TGTGCCAGCAGCTCGTACCTCGGGTCGGTGAACACTGAAGCTTTCTTT. It is translated as CASSSYLGSVNTEAFF. This chain joins TRBV7-6 and TRBJ1-1; D is undetermined. Germline-derived CDR1 and CDR2 are SGHVS and FNYEAQ. The length of the CDR3 is 16 residues. Trimming left V 4 bases short and J 0 bases short, with 15 bases between.

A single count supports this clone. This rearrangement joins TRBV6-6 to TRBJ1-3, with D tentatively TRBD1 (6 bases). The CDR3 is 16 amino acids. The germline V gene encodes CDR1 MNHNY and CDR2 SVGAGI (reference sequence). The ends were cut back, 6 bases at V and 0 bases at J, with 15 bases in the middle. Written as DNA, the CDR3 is TGTGCCAGCAGGCGTCTGGACAGCCGCTCTGGAAACACCATATATTTT. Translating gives CASRRLDSRSGNTIYF.